This note documents a single TCR beta chain sequence. The antigen it binds to is not known. No base qualities exist here, and no much larger clone lies one base off it. This sample stems from a study of blood T cell repertoires in COVID-19 (dated by TCRdb to about 2020). In the study overall: Samples from collaborators originated in the United States, Italy and Spain and spanned both the acute and convalescent phases of COVID-19. Where available, HLA class I and class II types were obtained from metadata supplied by the sample provider rather than from assay-based typing. The prospective study material was composed of cDNA or gDNA derived from T cells, B-cell-depleted T cells, or PBMCs. Deeply sampled blood TCRbeta repertoires from subjects exposed to, actively infected with, or recovered from COVID-19 were included in the dataset. Sample metadata almost always included a de-identified subject ID, COVID-19 status, age in years and sex. The repertoires were released in a freely available public database intended as a resource for research on the immune response to SARS-CoV-2. Samples were obtained from the ongoing ImmuneRACE study (first 160 participants) and from 1,254 subjects provided by 6 global collaborators.

Overall study outcomes, separate from this receptor: How much clinical and demographic metadata was included differed by source and by participant, and the metadata was provided uncurated.

The immunoSEQ Assay, a bias-controlled multiplex PCR, was used to amplify TCRbeta CDR3 regions from genomic DNA. The study's own analysis went as follows. Nucleated cell counts per sample were estimated from amplification of reference gene primers within the assay. To quantify the absolute abundance of each unique TCRbeta CDR3 rearrangement, sequence reads were collapsed and filtered. For each sample, productive Simpson clonality was calculated as the square root of Simpson's diversity index over productive rearrangements. TCRdb provides this immuneACCESS table in a form limited to in-frame rearrangements. Some clones are lacking; in checked studies, under half of them reflect an unresolved V gene, and why the rest are absent is not known. V, J and clone size were drawn from that table, and D and trimming were deduced from the DNA. The sample has 360,000 or so clones on record, less than 90% of them singletons. Clones ranked in the top ten supply 2.5% to 3.5% of the sample.

Enrolling through a virtual design, the prospective study's participants ranged in age from about 18 to 89 years and lived across 20 to 25 United States geographic areas. Cohort assignment in the prospective study relied on participant-reported clinical history from a screening survey and a study questionnaire. Recovered participants in ImmuneRACE Cohort 3 were defined as having two consecutive negative NP/OP PCR tests, clearance from a healthcare professional, or resolution of symptoms. In the prospective study, whole blood, serum and a nasopharyngeal or oropharyngeal swab were collected from each participant by mobile phlebotomists. Participants in the prospective study had the option to provide additional blood draws and questionnaires over a 2-month period. Before DNA extraction, blood samples from the prospective study were shipped at room temperature or frozen. The TCR was taken from a woman between 25 and 40 years old who had recovered from COVID-19. Sequenced sample: PBMCs or T cells enriched from blood (not recorded which).

The bases read TGTGCCAGCAGCCCCTCGGCGGGAGGGATCACTAATGAGCAGTTCTTC. The encoded protein is CASSPSAGGITNEQFF. This sequence uses TRBV9 and TRBJ2-1, and TRBD2 aligns with 9 junction nucleotides. Measured from the cysteine to the phenylalanine, the CDR3 is 16 residues long. CDR3 DNA only is kept here, 48 bases in frame from base 1. In the germline V gene, CDR1 corresponds to SGDLS and CDR2 to YYNGEE. V trim: 4 bases; J trim: 7 bases; unmatched bases: 12.